These 29 T cell receptor beta chains were sequenced from one sample in a study of T cells after yellow fever vaccination. TCRdb independently ran MiXCR on the 5' RACE reads; one entry per CDR3 protein. The table has roughly 100,000 distinct CDR3 sequences, about 8.4% seen once. The material was CD8+ T cells not binding an NS4B(214-222) dextramer, sorted from PBMCs, obtained around 14 days after the first yellow fever vaccination. Receptor source: a man aged 18 to 30 who received the YFV17D yellow fever vaccine.

The rearrangement uses TRBV29-1 and TRBJ2-1; 7 positions match TRBD2. The germline V gene has CDR1 SQVTM and CDR2 ANQGSEA. The trim removed 3 bases at V and 2 bases at J, leaving 4 bases unmatched. The CDR3 runs to 14 residues. The CDR3 region is CSVELAEAYNEQFF. In nucleotides, the CDR3 is TGCAGCGTTGAGCTAGCGGAAGCCTACAATGAGCAGTTCTTC.

V gene TRBV12-3 or TRBV12-4 combines with J gene TRBJ2-7, with TRBD2 matching over 7 bases. Unmatched junction bases numbered 6, after V lost 5 bases and J lost 5 bases. The CDR3 covers 13 residues. The CDR3 is CASSPGGVDEQYF. The CDR3 DNA is TGTGCCAGCAGTCCTGGGGGGGTAGACGAGCAGTACTTC.

This clonotype turned up a few times. V usage is TRBV23-1 and J usage is TRBJ2-5; perhaps TRBD1 as D (5 bases). TRBV23-1 is an ORF; its function is uncertain. The CDR3 sequence is 14 residues long. V gave up 0 bases and J gave up 2 bases, with 7 bases separating them. The chain's CDR3 is CASSQSGQQETQYF. The CDR3 DNA follows: TGCGCCAGCAGTCAATCGGGGCAGCAAGAGACCCAGTACTTC.

V and J are TRBV12-3 or TRBV12-4 and TRBJ1-1; D is ambiguous. The CDR3 runs 14 residues. Trimming took off 7 bases at V and 1 base at J, with 13 bases between the two ends. This CDR3 is CASTLGYSNTEAFF. The CDR3 DNA sequence: TGTGCCAGCACCCTTGGGTATTCGAACACTGAAGCTTTCTTT.

The chain combines TRBV7-9 with TRBJ2-7; no reliable D call. The CDR3 runs 12 residues. Germline V gene data show CDR1 as SEHNR and CDR2 as FQNEAQ (reference sequence). V lost 5 bases to trimming and J lost 3 bases, with 8 bases between them. The CDR3 loop is CASSGRGYEQYV. In nucleotides, the CDR3 is TGTGCCAGCAGCGGACGTGGCTACGAGCAGTACGTC.

The V gene is TRBV3-1, the J gene TRBJ2-6, with 7 bases aligning to TRBD1. This CDR3 has 18 residues. V shed 4 bases and J 2 bases; nucleotides not matched to a gene: 11. Germline CDR1 and CDR2: LGHDT and YNNKEL (reference sequence). The CDR3 protein is CASSPSPGTVPGANVLTF. The CDR3 DNA follows: TGTGCCAGCAGCCCCTCCCCCGGGACAGTCCCTGGGGCCAACGTCCTGACTTTC.

This clonotype was picked up a small number of times. The V gene is TRBV11-1, the J gene TRBJ2-1; TRBD2 matches at 8 bases. CDR1 and CDR2 from the germline V gene are SGHAT and FQDESV (reference sequence). The V gene end was trimmed by 6 bases and the J gene end by 0 bases; junction bases not matched to a gene: 13. The CDR3 contains 18 residues. The chain's CDR3 is CASSSRQRGSSSYNEQFF. CDR3 sequence (DNA): TGTGCCAGCAGTTCCCGGCAGCGGGGGTCCAGCTCCTACAATGAGCAGTTCTTC.

This clonotype was detected ten times or more. V usage is TRBV5-1 and J usage is TRBJ2-7; unclear D gene. With 0 bases removed from V and 5 bases from J, the gap between germline ends came to 9 bases. Germline lookup yields CDR1 SGHRS and CDR2 YFSETQ. CDR3 length: 13 residues. The CDR3 sequence is CASSLVPFDEQYF. The DNA of the CDR3 is TGCGCCAGCAGCTTGGTCCCGTTCGACGAGCAGTACTTC. The entire variable domain, with the rest obtained from reference TRBV5-1 and TRBJ2-7, is as follows: KAGVTQTPRYLIKTRGQQVTLSCSPISGHRSVSWYQQTPGQGLQFLFEYFSETQRNKGNFPGRFSGRQFSNSRSEMNVSTLELGDSALYLCASSLVPFDEQYFGPGTRLTVT.

The chain is built from TRBV29-1 and TRBJ1-1, with D possibly being TRBD1 (5 bases). Germline CDR1 and CDR2: SQVTM and ANQGSEA. The CDR3 has 13 amino acids. V lost 4 bases to trimming and J lost 0 bases, with 9 bases between them. The CDR3 region has the DNA TGCAGCGTTGCGCCGGGACTGAACACTGAAGCTTTCTTT. As protein: CSVAPGLNTEAFF.

Ten or more counts support this clonotype. The rearrangement joins TRBV27 to TRBJ2-5, with TRBD2 matching over 12 bases. Germline V lookup: CDR1 MNHEY, CDR2 SMNVEV (reference sequence). The junction had 4 bases not matched to a gene; V was cut back by 4 bases and J by 4 bases. The CDR3 has 15 residues. The CDR3 loop is CASSSLAGGRETQYF. The DNA of the CDR3 is TGTGCCAGCAGTTCGCTAGCGGGGGGGCGAGAGACCCAGTACTTC.

This clonotype was seen a few times. The V call is TRBV6-2 or TRBV6-3, the J call TRBJ1-1; D not resolved. The CDR3 consists of 14 residues. Germline V gene data show CDR1 as MNHEY and CDR2 as SVGEGT. Trimming removed 2 bases at V and 0 bases at J, with 7 bases between. This chain's CDR3 is CASSYGRLNTEAFF. The CDR3 coding sequence is TGTGCCAGCAGTTACGGCAGACTGAACACTGAAGCTTTCTTT.

V gene TRBV7-9 combines with J gene TRBJ2-7, with no clear D. CDR1 is SEHNR and CDR2 is FQNEAQ in the germline V gene (reference sequence). The V gene lost 1 base and the J gene lost 1 base, with 8 bases spanning the gap. The CDR3 is 14 amino acids. In nucleotides, the CDR3 is TGTGCCAGCAGCTTAGTGGACCGATCCTACGAGCAGTACGTC. Its protein is CASSLVDRSYEQYV.

The rearrangement links TRBV7-6 to TRBJ2-7, with TRBD2 matching over 8 bases. CDR3 length: 14 residues. The J segment lost 6 bases and the V segment lost 3 bases, leaving 7 bases of the junction unmatched. The germline V gene encodes CDR1 SGHVS and CDR2 FNYEAQ. The DNA of the CDR3 is TGTGCCAGCAGCTTTAGAGCGGGGGATACCGAGCAGTACTTC. Translation gives CASSFRAGDTEQYF.

This chain links TRBV12-3 or TRBV12-4 with TRBJ2-3; 7 positions match TRBD1. There are 12 residues in the CDR3. V lost 6 bases to trimming and J lost 7 bases; unmatched junction nucleotides: 4. The CDR3 loop is CASSPTGNTQYF. CDR3 bases: TGTGCCAGCAGCCCGACAGGGAATACGCAGTATTTT.

The V call is TRBV27, the J call TRBJ2-1; a possible D gene is TRBD1 (7 bases). CDR1 and CDR2 from the germline V gene are MNHEY and SMNVEV (reference sequence). Trimming stripped 1 base from V and 6 bases from J, with 19 bases between. This CDR3 has 17 amino acids. The CDR3 region has the DNA TGTGCCAGCAGTTTATTTCTGGTGGGGGGACAGATCAATGAGCAGTTCTTC. This translates into CASSLFLVGGQINEQFF.

This clonotype has only a few counts. The CDR3 reads CAISATADSNQPQHF. The CDR3 DNA reads as TGTGCCATCAGCGCGACAGCAGATAGCAATCAGCCCCAGCATTTT. The chain carries TRBV10-3 and TRBJ1-5; D might be TRBD1 (5 bases). Germline V gene data show CDR1 as ENHRY and CDR2 as SYGVKD. V shed 6 bases and J shed 0 bases, with 12 bases lying between them. The CDR3 consists of 15 residues.

This clonotype showed up many times. The J gene is TRBJ2-3, the V gene TRBV7-9; D unresolved. The V end was cut by 1 base, the J end by 5 bases, with 4 bases between. Looked up from germline, CDR1 is SEHNR and CDR2 is FQNEAQ (reference sequence). There are 12 residues in the CDR3. The CDR3 nucleotides read TGTGCCAGCAGCTTAGTAGTAGATACGCAGTATTTT. It specifies CASSLVVDTQYF.

This clonotype has only a few counts. This sequence joins TRBV20-1 and TRBJ2-2; 7 nucleotides line up with TRBD1. The V and J ends lost 5 bases and 5 bases, in that order; junction bases with no gene match: 5. Germline loops: CDR1 DFQATT, CDR2 SNEGSKA (reference sequence). CDR3 length equals 13 residues. The CDR3 nucleotides read TGCAGTGCTCGGGACAGCGCTACCGGGGAGCTGTTTTTT. This encodes CSARDSATGELFF.

This clonotype turned up a few times. The chain joins TRBV7-6 to TRBJ2-3, with D perhaps matching TRBD2 (5 bases). The CDR3 totals 14 residues. V gave up 5 bases and J gave up 1 base, with 10 bases separating them. Germline CDR1 reads SGHVS; CDR2 reads FNYEAQ. The CDR3 loop is CASSPGWGTDTQYF. Written as DNA, the CDR3 is TGTGCCAGCAGCCCGGGGTGGGGCACAGATACGCAGTATTTT. Full variable domain (missing parts from reference TRBV7-6 and TRBJ2-3): GAGVSQSPRYKVTKRGQDVALRCDPISGHVSLYWYRQALGQGPEFLTYFNYEAQQDKSGLPNDRFSAERPEGSISTLTIQRTEQRDSAMYRCASSPGWGTDTQYFGPGTRLTVL.

The chain carries TRBV25-1 and TRBJ2-1; no clear D. This CDR3 region has 13 residues. Trimming pared 4 bases from V and 4 bases from J, leaving 8 bases between. Germline CDR1 and CDR2: MGHDK and SYGVNS. The CDR3 protein is CASSGDTYNEQFF. CDR3 sequence (DNA): TGTGCCAGCAGTGGAGACACGTACAATGAGCAGTTCTTC.

V gene TRBV4-1 combines with J gene TRBJ2-3; 7 positions match TRBD2. The CDR3 contains 12 residues. V lost 4 bases and J lost 10; bases outside the gene matches: 5. Germline V gives CDR1 MGHRA, CDR2 YSYEKL. For the CDR3, the DNA is TGCGCCAGCAGCCTCTCTAGCGGCGCGCAGTATTTT. Translated, it gives CASSLSSGAQYF.

This clonotype was observed a few times. The rearrangement links TRBV20-1 to TRBJ2-1; 7 positions agree with TRBD1. The V gene end was trimmed by 5 bases and the J gene end by 6 bases; junction bases not matched to a gene: 7. Germline V CDR1 and CDR2: DFQATT, SNEGSKA (reference sequence). This CDR3 has 13 residues. CDR3 amino acids: CSAGQVMVNEQFF. CDR3 coding DNA: TGCAGTGCTGGACAGGTGATGGTCAATGAGCAGTTCTTC.

The V call is TRBV12-3 or TRBV12-4, the J call TRBJ2-7; possible D gene TRBD2, 5 bases. The CDR3 extends over 14 amino acids. Trimming took 0 bases from V and 7 from J, leaving 13 bases between them. Here the CDR3 DNA reads TGTGCCAGCAGTTTAGCGGAAACTACGGGGGAGCAGTACTTC. This gives the protein CASSLAETTGEQYF.

This clonotype occurred a few times. The chain is built from TRBV7-9 and TRBJ2-7; the D gene could be TRBD1 or TRBD2 (9 bases each). The V gene lost 5 bases and the J gene lost 2 bases, with 16 bases spanning the gap. This CDR3 has 15 residues. CDR1 SEHNR and CDR2 FQNEAQ come from the germline V gene (reference sequence). CDR3 loop: CASSASGTGTYEQYV. The CDR3 bases are TGTGCCAGCAGCGCTAGCGGGACAGGGACCTACGAGCAGTACGTC.

This clonotype appeared a few times. This chain uses TRBV11-2 with TRBJ2-7; no reliable D call. The CDR3 sequence is 14 residues long. The V gene lost 4 bases and the J gene lost 4 bases, with 14 bases spanning the gap. Germline CDR1 is SGHAT and CDR2 is FQNNGV. The CDR3 coding sequence is TGTGCCAGCAGCTCACGGAGAGATGGTTACGAGCAGTACTTC. It codes for CASSSRRDGYEQYF.

This clonotype has a handful of counts. The chain is built from TRBV11-1 and TRBJ2-7; 10 bases match TRBD1. In germline, CDR1 is SGHAT, CDR2 FQDESV (reference sequence). The CDR3 contains 16 residues. Trimming took 1 base from V and 3 from J; bases not matched to a gene: 6. CDR3 DNA: TGTGCCAGCAGCTTAGACCCGACAGGGGGCTACTACGAGCAGTACTTC. Protein: CASSLDPTGGYYEQYF.

This clonotype was observed a few times. The J gene is TRBJ2-2, the V gene TRBV20-1, with TRBD1 matching over 8 bases. CDR3 length: 14 amino acids. After removal of 1 base from V and 5 bases from J, the junction contained 3 bases not matched to a gene. Germline V CDR1 and CDR2: DFQATT, SNEGSKA (reference sequence). The CDR3 protein is CSARGTGRTGELFF. In DNA, the CDR3 is TGCAGTGCTAGAGGGACAGGGCGGACCGGGGAGCTGTTTTTT.

The sample holds many counts of this clonotype. The chain has TRBV29-1 and TRBJ2-7; 8 bases match TRBD1. CDR3 length equals 14 residues. Germline V CDR1 and CDR2: SQVTM, ANQGSEA. Germline trimming cut 1 base from V and 5 bases from J; bases unmatched to any gene: 7. Here the CDR3 reads CSVEAEDRADEQYV. As DNA, the CDR3 is TGCAGCGTTGAAGCTGAGGACAGGGCAGACGAGCAGTACGTC.

This clonotype was counted only a few times. The rearrangement joins TRBV6-5 to TRBJ1-1; 7 bases line up with TRBD1. CDR1 and CDR2 from the germline V gene are MNHEY and SVGAGI. The V gene end was trimmed by 0 bases and the J gene end by 2 bases; junction bases not matched to a gene: 3. The CDR3 has 15 residues. The CDR3 sequence: CASSYSTGPNTEAFF. The CDR3 DNA is TGTGCCAGCAGTTACTCGACAGGGCCTAACACTGAAGCTTTCTTT.